This passage covers 22 T cell receptor beta chains from one sample sequenced in a study of shared clonotypes between healthy human individuals. Repertoires were generated with immunoSEQ multiplex PCR, while TCRdb's copy carries only in-frame clones and drops some. The table shows some 500,000 clones, with approximately 80% occurring only once. The specimen sequenced was PBMCs. The source is a woman aged 40 to 49 in good health. Some clones in this sample may be carry-over from other donors' samples.

The rearrangement joins TRBV28 to TRBJ1-5; TRBD1 matches at 8 bases. The V and J ends lost 7 bases and 0 bases, in that order; junction bases with no gene match: 8. The length of the CDR3 is 16 residues. Germline V gene data show CDR1 as MDHEN and CDR2 as SYDVKM. CDR3: CASKPGQEDSNQPQHF. As DNA, the CDR3 is TGTGCCAGCAAACCGGGACAGGAAGATAGCAATCAGCCCCAGCATTTT.

The rearrangement uses TRBV27 and TRBJ2-3; perhaps TRBD1 as D (5 bases). CDR3 size: 13 residues. Germline V gene data show CDR1 as MNHEY and CDR2 as SMNVEV (reference sequence). The V gene lost 7 bases and the J gene lost 1 base, with 9 bases spanning the gap. CDR3 nucleotides: TGTGCCAGCAATCTCAGGGGCACAGATACGCAGTATTTT. This codes for CASNLRGTDTQYF.

This clone was observed a single time. This specimen includes other DNA sequences encoding the same CDR3. The J gene is TRBJ1-1, the V gene TRBV4-3; D not resolved. CDR1 and CDR2 from the germline V gene are LGHNA and YSLEER. The CDR3 spans 13 residues. Deletions cut 4 bases from V and 1 base from J, with 7 bases between. Here the CDR3 DNA reads TGCGCCAGCAGCCTAGAGGGGAACACTGAAGCTTTCTTT. The encoded protein is CASSLEGNTEAFF.

The chain recombines TRBV7-9 with TRBJ1-1, with D perhaps matching TRBD1 (5 bases). Germline-derived CDR1 and CDR2 are SEHNR and FQNEAQ (reference sequence). Trimming removed 6 bases from V and 10 bases from J, with 12 bases in between. The CDR3 length is 11 residues. CDR3 loop: CASRGEGRAFF. Here the CDR3 DNA reads TGTGCCAGCAGGGGGGAGGGGCGAGCTTTCTTT.

The V call is TRBV18, the J call TRBJ2-2; D remains unclear. Deletions cut 1 base from V and 4 bases from J, with 4 bases between. Germline V gene lookup returns CDR1 KGHSH and CDR2 LQKENI. The CDR3 length is 13 residues. CDR3 sequence (DNA): TGTGCCAGCTCACCACAGACCACCGGGGAGCTGTTTTTT. Protein product: CASSPQTTGELFF.

The J gene is TRBJ2-3, the V gene TRBV6-6; D is unclear. The CDR3 has 11 residues. The V gene lost 10 bases and the J gene lost 2 bases, with 7 bases spanning the gap. Germline lookup yields CDR1 MNHNY and CDR2 SVGAGI (reference sequence). CDR3 bases: TGTGCCACCGGACCCACAGATACGCAGTATTTT. It is translated as CATGPTDTQYF.

In regard to this clone: A far bigger clonotype differs at one base, so this is likely a read error. V and J are TRBV14 and TRBJ2-7; TRBD1 matches 9 bases. The CDR3 contains 15 residues. From germline, CDR1 is SGHDN and CDR2 FVKESK. The DNA for the CDR3 is TGTGCCAACAGCCTTGACAGGGGGTCTTCCTACGAGCAGTACTTC. Translation: CANSLDRGSSYEQYF. The whole variable domain, remainder taken from reference TRBV14 and TRBJ2-7, is EAGVTQFPSHSVIEKGQTVTLRCDPISGHDNLYWYRRVMGKEIKFLLHFVKESKQDESGMPNNRFLAERTGGTYSTLKVQPAELEDSGVYFCANSLDRGSSYEQYFGPGTRLTVT.

This clone was seen a single time. The rearrangement uses TRBV4-3 and TRBJ2-5, with D perhaps matching TRBD1 (5 bases). The ends were cut back, 1 base at V and 2 bases at J, with 11 bases in the middle. This CDR3 comprises 15 residues. The germline V gene encodes CDR1 LGHNA and CDR2 YSLEER. CDR3 sequence reads: CASSQGQRDQETQYF. The CDR3 nucleotides read TGCGCCAGCAGCCAAGGACAGAGAGATCAAGAGACCCAGTACTTC.

This clone was observed a handful of times. CDR3 protein: CASSVEGGGVTSGNTIYF. In DNA, the CDR3 is TGTGCCAGCAGCGTAGAGGGGGGAGGGGTAACCTCTGGAAACACCATATATTTT. The V and J genes are TRBV9 and TRBJ1-3; D may be TRBD1 (6 bases). V was pared by 0 bases and J by 0 bases, with 16 bases between. The CDR3 runs to 18 residues. Per germline, CDR1 SGDLS and CDR2 YYNGEE.

The rearrangement joins TRBV28 to TRBJ2-5; 8 nucleotides agree with TRBD1. The CDR3 runs 15 residues. J lost 1 base, V lost 6 bases, and 7 bases had no gene match. Germline V gene sequence: CDR1 MDHEN, CDR2 SYDVKM. The CDR3 bases are TGTGCCAGCAGCACCTACGGACAGGGCCAAGAGACCCAGTACTTC. Its translation is CASSTYGQGQETQYF.

Note on this clone: Since a far larger clone is one base different, this is likely a read error. V gene TRBV28 combines with J gene TRBJ2-7, with 8 bases that match TRBD2. The CDR3 loop spans 15 amino acids. V was pared by 6 bases and J by 7 bases, with 14 bases of the junction left unmatched. Per the germline V gene, CDR1 is MDHEN and CDR2 is SYDVKM. The CDR3 region has the DNA TGTGCCAGCAGCACCCCGGGCGGGAGGCCTCGGGAGCAGTACTTC. Translation gives CASSTPGGRPREQYF.

A remark on this clone: With a much larger clone just one base away, this may be a read error. This chain links TRBV11-2 with TRBJ2-7; no clear D gene. V was pared by 4 bases and J by 2 bases, with 0 bases between. The CDR3 extends over 10 amino acids. Germline V gene sequence: CDR1 SGHAT, CDR2 FQNNGV. In DNA form, the CDR3 reads TGTGCCAGCAGCTCCTACGAGCAGTACTTC. This translates into CASSSYEQYF.

The V call is TRBV28, the J call TRBJ1-5; 9 positions match TRBD1. Per germline, CDR1 MDHEN and CDR2 SYDVKM. The CDR3 has 17 residues. Trimming took 6 bases from V and 4 from J; bases not matched to a gene: 13. The CDR3 bases are TGTGCCAGCAGCTCATTGCGTGCCGGACAGGGGAATCAGCCCCAGCATTTT. It yields the protein CASSSLRAGQGNQPQHF.

V gene TRBV2 combines with J gene TRBJ2-1; D perhaps matches TRBD2 (6 bases). Trimming took 7 bases from V and 3 from J, leaving 13 bases between them. Germline V gene sequence: CDR1 SNHLY, CDR2 FYNNEI. The CDR3 runs 14 residues. The CDR3 DNA reads TGTGCCAGCATGGCGGGATCAAGCTACAATGAGCAGTTCTTC. It encodes CASMAGSSYNEQFF.

The J gene is TRBJ1-4, the V gene TRBV15; D is undetermined. V dropped 1 base and J dropped 3 bases, with 6 bases sitting between them. Germline V gives CDR1 LNHNV, CDR2 YYDKDF (reference sequence). There are 14 residues in the CDR3. The chain's CDR3 is CATSRVGANEKLFF. The CDR3 DNA sequence: TGTGCCACCAGCAGAGTTGGGGCTAATGAAAAACTGTTTTTT. Combining the CDR3 with reference TRBV15 and TRBJ1-4 gives the whole variable domain DAMVIQNPRYQVTQFGKPVTLSCSQTLNHNVMYWYQQKSSQAPKLLFHYYDKDFNNEADTPDNFQSRRPNTSFCFLDIRSPGLGDTAMYLCATSRVGANEKLFFGSGTQLSVL.

The J gene is TRBJ2-7, the V gene TRBV18, with a possible D match to TRBD1 (5 bases). There are 12 residues in the CDR3. Germline V lookup: CDR1 KGHSH, CDR2 LQKENI. Deletions cut 5 bases from V and 5 bases from J, with 10 bases between. CDR3 in amino acids: CASSALGDEQYF. CDR3 in DNA: TGTGCCAGCTCAGCCCTAGGGGACGAGCAGTACTTC. The entire variable domain, with the rest obtained from reference TRBV18 and TRBJ2-7, is as follows: NAGVMQNPRHLVRRRGQEARLRCSPMKGHSHVYWYRQLPEEGLKFMVYLQKENIIDESGMPKERFSAEFPKEGPSILRIQQVVRGDSAAYFCASSALGDEQYFGPGTRLTVT.

This clone appeared a few times. J is TRBJ1-3 and V is TRBV7-3; D gene uncertain. The CDR3 has 14 residues. The V end was cut by 2 bases, the J end by 0 bases, with 5 bases between. CDR1 is SGHTA and CDR2 is FQGTGA in the germline V gene. This CDR3 is CASSLSVSGNTIYF. CDR3 DNA: TGTGCCAGCAGCTTATCCGTCTCTGGAAACACCATATATTTT.

The CDR3 nucleotides read TGCGCCAGCAGCCCTGACAGTTGCCGCTATGAAGCTTTCTTT. Its protein is CASSPDSCRYEAFF. The chain links TRBV10-1 to TRBJ1-1; D may be TRBD1 (5 bases). The CDR3 covers 14 residues. Per the germline V gene, CDR1 is WNHNN and CDR2 is SYGVQD (reference sequence). The ends were cut back, 6 bases at V and 7 bases at J, with 18 bases in the middle.

This sequence joins TRBV4-2 and TRBJ2-2, with D uncertain. The V gene lost 0 bases and the J gene lost 4 bases, with 9 bases spanning the gap. CDR1 is LGHNA and CDR2 is YNFKEQ in the germline V gene. The length of the CDR3 is 15 residues. CDR3 amino acids: CASSQEAWGTGELFF. The CDR3 DNA reads TGTGCCAGCAGCCAAGAAGCCTGGGGCACCGGGGAGCTGTTTTTT.

This chain links TRBV19 with TRBJ1-1, with D possibly matching TRBD1 (5 bases). The CDR3 totals 13 residues. Germline V gene data show CDR1 as LNHDA and CDR2 as SQIVND (reference sequence). The V and J ends lost 8 bases and 3 bases respectively, with 13 bases between them. CDR3 nucleotides: TGTGCCAGTGGCCGGGACGGGGACACTGAAGCTTTCTTT. This sequence encodes CASGRDGDTEAFF. The full variable domain, rest sourced from reference TRBV19 and TRBJ1-1, is DGGITQSPKYLFRKEGQNVTLSCEQNLNHDAMYWYRQDPGQGLRLIYYSQIVNDFQKGDIAEGYSVSREKKESFPLTVTSAQKNPTAFYLCASGRDGDTEAFFGQGTRLTVV.

V gene TRBV30 combines with J gene TRBJ1-3, with D possibly matching TRBD1 (6 bases). V was trimmed by 5 bases and J by 0 bases, leaving 11 bases between them. Per the germline V gene, CDR1 is GTSNPN and CDR2 is SVGIG (reference sequence). This CDR3 region has 14 residues. The CDR3 loop is CAWAGTSSGNTIYF. CDR3 DNA: TGTGCCTGGGCCGGGACATCCTCTGGAAACACCATATATTTT.

The chain has TRBV5-1 and TRBJ1-1; D possibly corresponds to TRBD1 (5 bases). V gave up 7 bases and J gave up 1 base, with 14 bases separating them. The CDR3 has 14 amino acids. Germline CDR1 reads SGHRS; CDR2 reads YFSETQ. The CDR3 region has the DNA TGCGCCAGCGTACAGGCCCCCGGGAACACTGAAGCTTTCTTT. As protein: CASVQAPGNTEAFF. Complete variable domain (other parts from reference TRBV5-1 and TRBJ1-1): KAGVTQTPRYLIKTRGQQVTLSCSPISGHRSVSWYQQTPGQGLQFLFEYFSETQRNKGNFPGRFSGRQFSNSRSEMNVSTLELGDSALYLCASVQAPGNTEAFFGQGTRLTVV.